This T cell receptor beta chain originates from a study of blood T cell repertoires in COVID-19. As for the study in general: Nucleic acid was either cDNA or gDNA, and it came from T cells, B-cell-depleted T cells, or PBMCs.

In the original processing: Cell counts per sample came from amplifying reference gene primers. Assay: immunoSEQ multiplex PCR; the TCRdb copy retains only in-frame clones and omits some. V, J and clone size derive from that table, while D and trimming were established from the DNA sequence. This sample carries more than 110,000 clones, over 75% of them seen once, and the ten largest clones take under 3%. This CDR3 is 15 amino acids long. Per the germline V gene, CDR1 is MNHEY and CDR2 is SVGAGI. Trimming at V came to 6 bases and at J to 4 bases, leaving 6 bases not matched to a gene. Material for sequencing was peripheral blood. The chain recombines TRBV6-5 with TRBJ1-2, with 12 bases identical to TRBD1. This receptor was obtained from a man between 50 and 59 years old with acute or convalescent COVID-19. CDR3 residues: CASRSGTGGFYGYTF. As DNA, the CDR3 is TGTGCCAGCAGATCCGGGACAGGGGGCTTCTATGGCTACACCTTC.